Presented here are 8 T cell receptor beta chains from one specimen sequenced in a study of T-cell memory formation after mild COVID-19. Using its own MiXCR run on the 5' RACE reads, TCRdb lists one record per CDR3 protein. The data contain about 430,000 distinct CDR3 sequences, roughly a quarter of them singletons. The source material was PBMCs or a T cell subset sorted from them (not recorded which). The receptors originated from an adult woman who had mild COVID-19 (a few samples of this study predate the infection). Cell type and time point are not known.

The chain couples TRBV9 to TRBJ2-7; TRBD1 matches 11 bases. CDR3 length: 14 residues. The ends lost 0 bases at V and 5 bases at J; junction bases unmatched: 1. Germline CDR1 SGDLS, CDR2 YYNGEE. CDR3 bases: TGTGCCAGCAGCGTAGCGGACAGGGGGCACGAGCAGTACTTC. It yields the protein CASSVADRGHEQYF.

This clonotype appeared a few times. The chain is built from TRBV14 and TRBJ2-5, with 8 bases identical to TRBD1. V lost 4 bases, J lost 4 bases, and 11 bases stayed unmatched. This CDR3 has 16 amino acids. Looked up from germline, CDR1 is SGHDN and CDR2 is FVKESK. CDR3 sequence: CASSRASGQARETQYF. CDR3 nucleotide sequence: TGTGCCAGCAGCCGCGCCTCGGGACAGGCTAGAGAGACCCAGTACTTC.

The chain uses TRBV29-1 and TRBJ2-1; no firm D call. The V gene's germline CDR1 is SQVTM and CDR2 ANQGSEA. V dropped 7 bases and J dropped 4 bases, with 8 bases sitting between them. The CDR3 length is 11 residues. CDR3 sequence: CSETIYNEQFF. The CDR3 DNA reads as TGCAGCGAGACAATTTACAATGAGCAGTTCTTC.

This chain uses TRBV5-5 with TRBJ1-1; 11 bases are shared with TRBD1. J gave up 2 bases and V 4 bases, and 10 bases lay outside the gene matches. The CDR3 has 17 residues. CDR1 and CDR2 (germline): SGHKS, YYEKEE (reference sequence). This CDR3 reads CASSDQDRGRLNTEAFF. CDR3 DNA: TGTGCCAGCAGCGACCAGGACAGGGGGCGATTAAACACTGAAGCTTTCTTT. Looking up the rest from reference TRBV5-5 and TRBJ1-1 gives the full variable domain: DAGVTQSPTHLIKTRGQQVTLRCSPISGHKSVSWYQQVLGQGPQFIFQYYEKEERGRGNFPDRFSARQFPNYSSELNVNALLLGDSALYLCASSDQDRGRLNTEAFFGQGTRLTVV.

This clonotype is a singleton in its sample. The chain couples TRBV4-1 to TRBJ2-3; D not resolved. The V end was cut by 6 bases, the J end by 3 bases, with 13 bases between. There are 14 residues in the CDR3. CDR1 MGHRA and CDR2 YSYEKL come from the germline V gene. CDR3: CASRTTLGTDTQYF. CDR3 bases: TGCGCCAGCAGGACGACACTCGGAACAGATACGCAGTATTTT.

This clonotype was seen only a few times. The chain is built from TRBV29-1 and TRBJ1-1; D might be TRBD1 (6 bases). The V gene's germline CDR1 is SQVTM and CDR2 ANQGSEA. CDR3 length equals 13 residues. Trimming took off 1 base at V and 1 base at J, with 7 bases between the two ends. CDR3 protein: CSVEVGANTEAFF. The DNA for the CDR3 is TGCAGCGTTGAAGTGGGGGCGAACACTGAAGCTTTCTTT.

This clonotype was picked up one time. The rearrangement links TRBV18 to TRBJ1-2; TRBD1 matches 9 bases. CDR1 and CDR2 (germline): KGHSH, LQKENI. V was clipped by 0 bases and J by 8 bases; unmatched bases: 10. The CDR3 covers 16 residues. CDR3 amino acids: CASSPPPGTGTRGYTF. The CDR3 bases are TGTGCCAGCTCACCACCGCCGGGGACAGGGACGCGGGGCTACACCTTC.

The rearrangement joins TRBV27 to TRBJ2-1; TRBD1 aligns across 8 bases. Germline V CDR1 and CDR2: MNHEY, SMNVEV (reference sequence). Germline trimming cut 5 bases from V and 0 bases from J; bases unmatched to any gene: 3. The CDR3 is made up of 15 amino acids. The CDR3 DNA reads TGTGCCAGCAGTCCCGACAGGGGCTCCTACAATGAGCAGTTCTTC. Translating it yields CASSPDRGSYNEQFF.